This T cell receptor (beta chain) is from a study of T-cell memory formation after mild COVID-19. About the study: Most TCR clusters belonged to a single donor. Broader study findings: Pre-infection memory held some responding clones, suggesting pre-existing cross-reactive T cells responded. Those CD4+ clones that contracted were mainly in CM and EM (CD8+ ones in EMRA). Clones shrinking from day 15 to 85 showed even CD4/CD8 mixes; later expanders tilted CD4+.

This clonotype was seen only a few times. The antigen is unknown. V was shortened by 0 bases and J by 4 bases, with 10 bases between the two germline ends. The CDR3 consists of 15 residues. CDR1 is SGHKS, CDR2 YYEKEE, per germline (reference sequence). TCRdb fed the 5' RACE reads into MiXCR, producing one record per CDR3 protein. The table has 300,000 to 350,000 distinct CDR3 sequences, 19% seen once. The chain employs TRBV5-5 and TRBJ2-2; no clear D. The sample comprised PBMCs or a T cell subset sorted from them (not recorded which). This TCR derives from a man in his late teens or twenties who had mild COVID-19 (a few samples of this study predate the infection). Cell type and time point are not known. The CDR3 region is CASSLAWGSTGELFF. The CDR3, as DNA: TGTGCCAGCAGCTTGGCTTGGGGATCCACCGGGGAGCTGTTTTTT.